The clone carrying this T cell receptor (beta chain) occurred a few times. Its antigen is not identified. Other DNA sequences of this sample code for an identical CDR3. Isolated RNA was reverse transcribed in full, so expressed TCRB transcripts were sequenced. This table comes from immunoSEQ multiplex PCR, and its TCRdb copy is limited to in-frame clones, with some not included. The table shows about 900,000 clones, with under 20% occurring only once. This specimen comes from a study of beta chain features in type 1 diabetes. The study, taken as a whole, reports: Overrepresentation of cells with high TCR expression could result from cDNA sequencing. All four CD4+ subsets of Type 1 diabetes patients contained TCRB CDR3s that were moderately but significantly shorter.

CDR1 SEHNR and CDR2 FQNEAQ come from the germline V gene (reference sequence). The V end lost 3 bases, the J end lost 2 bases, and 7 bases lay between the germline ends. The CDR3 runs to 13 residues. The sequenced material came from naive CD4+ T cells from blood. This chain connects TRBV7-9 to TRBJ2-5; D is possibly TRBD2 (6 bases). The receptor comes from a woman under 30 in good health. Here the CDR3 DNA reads TGTGCCAGCAGCTTTGGGGGGCAAGAGACCCAGTACTTC. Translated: CASSFGGQETQYF.